This T cell receptor (beta chain) stems from a study of blood T cell repertoires in COVID-19. At the level of the study: There were acute and convalescent COVID-19 samples, and they came from the United States, Italy and Spain. PBMCs, B-cell-depleted T cells, or T cells provided the cDNA or gDNA that made up the material.

Under the authors' procedure: Amplification from reference gene primers served as the basis for estimated nucleated cell counts. Libraries were prepared by immunoSEQ multiplex PCR; TCRdb keeps only in-frame clonotypes and omits some of them. V, J and clone size reflect that table, while D and trimming were determined from the DNA. The sample lists approximately 350,000 clones, 70% to 90% occurring once. Trimming stripped 4 bases from V and 2 bases from J, with 13 bases between. The germline gives CDR1 SGHRS, CDR2 YFSETQ. The CDR3 spans 15 residues. The source material was peripheral blood. This TCR was recovered from a man aged 35-49 years with acute or convalescent COVID-19. The chain links TRBV5-1 to TRBJ1-5, with unresolved D. The CDR3 loop is CASSPSGRGNQPQHF. DNA for the CDR3: TGCGCCAGCAGCCCCTCGGGAAGGGGCAATCAGCCCCAGCATTTT.